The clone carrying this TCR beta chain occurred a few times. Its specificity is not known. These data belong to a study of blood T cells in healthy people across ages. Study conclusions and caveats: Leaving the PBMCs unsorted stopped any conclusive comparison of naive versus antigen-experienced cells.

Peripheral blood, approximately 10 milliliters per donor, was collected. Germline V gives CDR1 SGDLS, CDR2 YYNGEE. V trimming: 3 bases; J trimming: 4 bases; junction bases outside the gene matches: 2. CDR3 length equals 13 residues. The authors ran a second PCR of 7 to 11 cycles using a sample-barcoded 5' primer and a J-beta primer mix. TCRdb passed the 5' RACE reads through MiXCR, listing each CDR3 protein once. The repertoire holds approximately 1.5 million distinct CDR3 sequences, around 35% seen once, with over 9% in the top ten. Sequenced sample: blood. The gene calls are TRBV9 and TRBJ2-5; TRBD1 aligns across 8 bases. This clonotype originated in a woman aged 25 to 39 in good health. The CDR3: CASSEDRAETQYF. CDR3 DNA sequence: TGTGCCAGCAGCGAGGACAGGGCAGAGACCCAGTACTTC.